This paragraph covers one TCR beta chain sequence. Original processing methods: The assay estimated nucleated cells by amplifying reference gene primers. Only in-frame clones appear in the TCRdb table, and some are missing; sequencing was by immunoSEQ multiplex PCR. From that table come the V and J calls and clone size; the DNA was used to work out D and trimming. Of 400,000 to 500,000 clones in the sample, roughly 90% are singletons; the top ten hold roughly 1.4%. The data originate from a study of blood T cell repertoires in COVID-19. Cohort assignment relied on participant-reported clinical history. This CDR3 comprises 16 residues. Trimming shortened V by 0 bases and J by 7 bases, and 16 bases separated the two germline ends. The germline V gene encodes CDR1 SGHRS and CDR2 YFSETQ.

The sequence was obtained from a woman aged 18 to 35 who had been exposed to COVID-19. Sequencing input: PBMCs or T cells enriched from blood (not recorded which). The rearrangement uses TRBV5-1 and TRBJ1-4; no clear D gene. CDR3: CASSLGSPAVGEKLFF. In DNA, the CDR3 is TGCGCCAGCAGCTTGGGGTCCCCAGCGGTCGGTGAAAAACTGTTTTTT. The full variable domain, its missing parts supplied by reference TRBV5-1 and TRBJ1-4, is KAGVTQTPRYLIKTRGQQVTLSCSPISGHRSVSWYQQTPGQGLQFLFEYFSETQRNKGNFPGRFSGRQFSNSRSEMNVSTLELGDSALYLCASSLGSPAVGEKLFFGSGTQLSVL.